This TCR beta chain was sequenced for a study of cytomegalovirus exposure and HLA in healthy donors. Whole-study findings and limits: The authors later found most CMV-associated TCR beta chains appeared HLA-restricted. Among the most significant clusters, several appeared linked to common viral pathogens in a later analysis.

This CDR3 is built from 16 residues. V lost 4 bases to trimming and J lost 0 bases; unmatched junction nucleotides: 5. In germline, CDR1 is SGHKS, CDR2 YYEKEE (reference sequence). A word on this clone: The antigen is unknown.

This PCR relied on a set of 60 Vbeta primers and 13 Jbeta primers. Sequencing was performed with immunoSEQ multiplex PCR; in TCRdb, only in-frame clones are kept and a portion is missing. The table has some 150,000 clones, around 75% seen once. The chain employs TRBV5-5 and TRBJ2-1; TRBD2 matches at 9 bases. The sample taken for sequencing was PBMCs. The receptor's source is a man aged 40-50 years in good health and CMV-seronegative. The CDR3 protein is CASSGPSGVSYNEQFF. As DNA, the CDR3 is TGTGCCAGCAGCGGACCTAGCGGGGTCTCCTACAATGAGCAGTTCTTC.